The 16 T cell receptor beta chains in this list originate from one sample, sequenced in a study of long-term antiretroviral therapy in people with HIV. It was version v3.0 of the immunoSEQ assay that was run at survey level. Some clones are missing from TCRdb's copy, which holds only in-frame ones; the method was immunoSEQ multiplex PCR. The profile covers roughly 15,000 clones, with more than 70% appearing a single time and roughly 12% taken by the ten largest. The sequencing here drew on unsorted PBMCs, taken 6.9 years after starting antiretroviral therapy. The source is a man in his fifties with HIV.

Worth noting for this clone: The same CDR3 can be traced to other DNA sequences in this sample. The CDR3 sequence is CASSQDRGSRTEAFF. CDR3 sequence (DNA): TGCGCCAGCAGCCAAGACCGGGGAAGTAGGACTGAAGCTTTCTTT. The V gene is TRBV4-3, the J gene TRBJ1-1; the D is unclear. The germline CDR1 and CDR2 sequences are LGHNA and YSLEER. Trimming pared 0 bases from V and 5 bases from J, leaving 13 bases between. The CDR3 spans 15 residues.

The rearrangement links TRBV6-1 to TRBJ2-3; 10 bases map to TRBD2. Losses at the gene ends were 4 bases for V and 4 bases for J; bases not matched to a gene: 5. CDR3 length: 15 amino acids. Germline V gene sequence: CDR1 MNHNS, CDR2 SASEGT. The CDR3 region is CASSASSGRADTQYF. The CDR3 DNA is TGTGCCAGCAGTGCTAGCAGCGGGAGGGCAGATACGCAGTATTTT.

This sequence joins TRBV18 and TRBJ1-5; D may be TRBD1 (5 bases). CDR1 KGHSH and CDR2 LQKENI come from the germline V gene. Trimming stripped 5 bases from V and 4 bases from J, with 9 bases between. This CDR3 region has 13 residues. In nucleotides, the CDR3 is TGTGCCAGCTCATCGACAGAAAATCAGCCCCAGCATTTT. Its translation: CASSSTENQPQHF.

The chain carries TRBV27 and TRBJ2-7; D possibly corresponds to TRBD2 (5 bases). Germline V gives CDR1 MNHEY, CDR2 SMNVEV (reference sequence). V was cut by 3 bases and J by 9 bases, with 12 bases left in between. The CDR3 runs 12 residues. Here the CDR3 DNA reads TGTGCCAGCAGTTTGTTGGAGGCGGGGCAGTACTTC. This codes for CASSLLEAGQYF.

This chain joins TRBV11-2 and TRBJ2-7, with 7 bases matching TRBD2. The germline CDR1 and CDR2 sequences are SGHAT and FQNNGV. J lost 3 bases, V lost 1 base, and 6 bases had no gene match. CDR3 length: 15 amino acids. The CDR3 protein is CASSLVPGGIYEQYF. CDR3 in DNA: TGTGCCAGCAGCTTAGTGCCGGGAGGAATCTACGAGCAGTACTTC.

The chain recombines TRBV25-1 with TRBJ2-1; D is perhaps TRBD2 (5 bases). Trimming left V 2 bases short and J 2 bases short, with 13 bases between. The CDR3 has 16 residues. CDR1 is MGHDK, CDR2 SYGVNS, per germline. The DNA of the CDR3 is TGTGCCAGCAGTGAAAAACTAGTTGGCACCTACAATGAGCAGTTCTTC. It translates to CASSEKLVGTYNEQFF.

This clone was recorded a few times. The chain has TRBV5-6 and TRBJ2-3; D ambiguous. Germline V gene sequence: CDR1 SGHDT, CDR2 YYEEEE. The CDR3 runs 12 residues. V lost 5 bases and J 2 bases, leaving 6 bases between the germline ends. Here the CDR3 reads CASRGLTDTQYF. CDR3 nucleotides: TGTGCCAGCAGGGGCCTCACAGATACGCAGTATTTT. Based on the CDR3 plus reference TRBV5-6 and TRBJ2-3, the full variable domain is DAGVTQSPTHLIKTRGQQVTLRCSPKSGHDTVSWYQQALGQGPQFIFQYYEEEERQRGNFPDRFSGHQFPNYSSELNVNALLLGDSALYLCASRGLTDTQYFGPGTRLTVL.

The CDR3 is CASSLGLPGAITYEQYF. CDR3 nucleotides: TGTGCCAGCAGCTTAGGTTTGCCAGGGGCCATAACCTACGAGCAGTACTTC. The chain combines TRBV7-8 with TRBJ2-7; perhaps TRBD1 as D (6 bases). This CDR3 is 17 amino acids long. The germline V gene encodes CDR1 SGHVS and CDR2 FQNEAQ. V was shortened by 1 base and J by 2 bases, with 18 bases between the two germline ends.

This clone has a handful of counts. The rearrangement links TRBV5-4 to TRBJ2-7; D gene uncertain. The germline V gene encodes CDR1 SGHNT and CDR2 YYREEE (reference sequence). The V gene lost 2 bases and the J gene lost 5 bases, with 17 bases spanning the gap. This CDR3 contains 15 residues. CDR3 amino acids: CASSLAPTDTDEQYF. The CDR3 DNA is TGTGCCAGCAGCTTAGCACCGACTGATACCGACGAGCAGTACTTC.

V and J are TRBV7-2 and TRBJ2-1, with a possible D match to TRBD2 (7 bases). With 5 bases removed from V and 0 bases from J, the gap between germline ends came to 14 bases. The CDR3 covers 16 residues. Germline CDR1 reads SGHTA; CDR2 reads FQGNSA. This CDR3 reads CASSQSGGFSYNEQFF. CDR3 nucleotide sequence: TGTGCCAGCAGCCAATCGGGGGGCTTCTCCTACAATGAGCAGTTCTTC.

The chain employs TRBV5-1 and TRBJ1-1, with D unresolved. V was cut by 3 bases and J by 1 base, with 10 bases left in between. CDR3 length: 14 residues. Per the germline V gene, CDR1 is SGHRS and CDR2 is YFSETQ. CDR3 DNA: TGCGCCAGCAGCTCCAGCCATTCGAACACTGAAGCTTTCTTT. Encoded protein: CASSSSHSNTEAFF.

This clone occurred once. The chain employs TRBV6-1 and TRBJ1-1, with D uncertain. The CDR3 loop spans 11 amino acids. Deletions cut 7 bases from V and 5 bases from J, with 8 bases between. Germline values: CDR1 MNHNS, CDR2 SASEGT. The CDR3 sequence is CASMGLTEAFF. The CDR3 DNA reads TGTGCCAGCATGGGATTGACTGAAGCTTTCTTT.

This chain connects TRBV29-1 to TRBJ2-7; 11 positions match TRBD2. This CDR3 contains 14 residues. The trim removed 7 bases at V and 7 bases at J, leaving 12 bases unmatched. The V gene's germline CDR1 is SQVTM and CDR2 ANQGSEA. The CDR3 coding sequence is TGCAGCGCCCCGGGACTAGCGGAGCGAAGAGAGCAGTACTTC. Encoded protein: CSAPGLAERREQYF.

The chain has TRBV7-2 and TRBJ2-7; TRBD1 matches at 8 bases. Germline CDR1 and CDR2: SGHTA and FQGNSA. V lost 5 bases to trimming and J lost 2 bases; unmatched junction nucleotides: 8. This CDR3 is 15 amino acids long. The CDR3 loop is CASSPRTGLTYEQYF. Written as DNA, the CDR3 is TGTGCCAGCAGCCCAAGGACAGGGTTGACCTACGAGCAGTACTTC.

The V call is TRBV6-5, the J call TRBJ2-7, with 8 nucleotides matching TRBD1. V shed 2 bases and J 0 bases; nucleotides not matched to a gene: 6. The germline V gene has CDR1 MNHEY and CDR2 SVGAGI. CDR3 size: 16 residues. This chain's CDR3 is CASSYQAGTGSYEQYF. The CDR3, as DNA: TGTGCCAGCAGTTACCAGGCAGGGACAGGCTCCTACGAGCAGTACTTC.

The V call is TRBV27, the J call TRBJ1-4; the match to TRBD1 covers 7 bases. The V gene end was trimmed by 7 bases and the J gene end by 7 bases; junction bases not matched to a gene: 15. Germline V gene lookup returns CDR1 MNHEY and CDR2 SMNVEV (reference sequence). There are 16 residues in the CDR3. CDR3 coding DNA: TGTGCCAGCACTCACCTCAAGGGGGCGCTGACTGAAAAACTGTTTTTT. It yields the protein CASTHLKGALTEKLFF.